The 29 T cell receptor beta chains below all came from one sample that was sequenced in a study of response to subunit inactivated influenza vaccine (dated by TCRdb to 2016 to 2018). Library construction relied on RT-PCR. Instrument on record: Illumina HiSeq 2500. TCRdb trimmed the raw reads at Q25, called clones with MiXCR and kept productive beta chains. Each entry is one CDR3 protein sequence, shown with its most common DNA and genes. In this sample the table shows about 800,000 distinct CDR3 sequences, about 20% of which occur a single time. The ten largest clones add up to about a tenth of the sample. The source material was PBMCs from blood, sampled around 5 days after vaccination. These receptors all come from a man in his fifties or sixties who received an inactivated influenza vaccine. Donor details come from another sample of the same person, matched by shared clones.

CDR3 in amino acids: CASSSGTSGNYWDTQYF. CDR3 nucleotide sequence: TGTGCCAGCAGCTCCGGGACTAGCGGGAACTATTGGGATACGCAGTATTTT. The rearrangement links TRBV28 to TRBJ2-3; TRBD2 agrees at 13 bases. There are 17 residues in the CDR3. The germline V gene encodes CDR1 MDHEN and CDR2 SYDVKM. V dropped 6 bases and J dropped 6; count of bases not matched to a gene: 12.

This rearrangement joins TRBV9 to TRBJ2-5; the match to TRBD2 covers 12 bases. CDR3 length: 18 amino acids. Trimming at V came to 3 bases and at J to 3 bases, leaving 12 bases not matched to a gene. The germline CDR1 and CDR2 sequences are SGDLS and YYNGEE. The CDR3 region has the DNA TGTGCCAGCAGCGCGACCTCTAGCGGGGGGGCAGGTGAAGAGACCCAGTACTTC. It yields the protein CASSATSSGGAGEETQYF.

This clonotype was observed many times. In DNA, the CDR3 is TGCAGTGCTAGAGACAGGGGCCGCGCATTAGGGACTGAAGCTTTCTTT. Protein: CSARDRGRALGTEAFF. The V and J genes are TRBV20-1 and TRBJ1-1; tentatively, D is TRBD1 (6 bases). Between the trimmed V and J ends, which lost 0 bases and 5 bases, there was a span of 19 bases. The CDR3 consists of 16 residues. Germline V lookup: CDR1 DFQATT, CDR2 SNEGSKA (reference sequence).

This clonotype was seen more than once but under ten times. The chain recombines TRBV11-1 with TRBJ2-1; 8 bases are shared with TRBD2. The germline V gene has CDR1 SGHAT and CDR2 FQDESV (reference sequence). This CDR3 spans 20 amino acids. Unmatched junction bases numbered 19, after V lost 5 bases and J lost 1 base. CDR3 sequence (DNA): TGTGCCAGCAGCCCCCGGGGGTTAGCGGGACTCCGACTTTCCTACAATGAGCAGTTCTTC. Protein: CASSPRGLAGLRLSYNEQFF.

The V and J genes are TRBV7-2 and TRBJ1-6; D might be TRBD1 (6 bases). The V end lost 1 base, the J end lost 7 bases, and 17 bases lay between the germline ends. The CDR3 has 17 amino acids. Germline V gene sequence: CDR1 SGHTA, CDR2 FQGNSA. The CDR3 is CASSLVPSRGSNSPLHF. CDR3 DNA sequence: TGTGCCAGCAGCTTAGTTCCTTCAAGGGGGTCCAATTCACCCCTCCACTTT.

The J gene is TRBJ2-7, the V gene TRBV20-1; 7 bases fit TRBD2. Trimming at V came to 3 bases and at J to 7 bases, leaving 9 bases not matched to a gene. From germline, CDR1 is DFQATT and CDR2 SNEGSKA (reference sequence). The length of the CDR3 is 13 residues. This CDR3 is CSARGRGVWEQYF. The DNA of the CDR3 is TGCAGTGCTAGGGGTCGGGGGGTTTGGGAGCAGTACTTC.

This clonotype has a count of ten or more. The rearrangement joins TRBV12-3 or TRBV12-4 to TRBJ2-7; 11 positions match TRBD2. V gave up 1 base and J gave up 2 bases; unmatched junction bases: 1. This CDR3 has 15 residues. CDR3: CASSLGSGGAYEQYF. In nucleotides, the CDR3 is TGTGCCAGCAGTTTAGGTAGCGGGGGGGCCTACGAGCAGTACTTC.

The V gene is TRBV11-2, the J gene TRBJ1-2; perhaps TRBD1 as D (5 bases). Germline assignment: CDR1 SGHAT and CDR2 FQNNGV. The CDR3 contains 15 residues. Trimming removed 1 base at V and 5 bases at J, with 14 bases between. CDR3: CASSLVAQGGYGYTF. The CDR3 bases are TGTGCCAGCAGCTTAGTGGCGCAGGGTGGTTATGGCTACACCTTC.

The J gene is TRBJ2-7, the V gene TRBV18; D possibly uses TRBD1 or TRBD2 (6 bases each). The CDR3 sequence is 15 residues long. Germline CDR1 KGHSH, CDR2 LQKENI. Trimming left V 1 base short and J 3 bases short, with 13 bases between. This CDR3 is CASSPRGAGFYEQYF. For the CDR3, the DNA is TGTGCCAGCTCACCACGGGGGGCTGGGTTCTACGAGCAGTACTTC.

There are a few counts of this clonotype. The CDR3 bases are TGTGCCAGCAGCTTCGCCCTCGAGCAGTACTTC. Its protein is CASSFALEQYF. The J gene is TRBJ2-7, the V gene TRBV7-2; no firm D call. This CDR3 contains 11 residues. Germline V gene lookup returns CDR1 SGHTA and CDR2 FQGNSA. V lost 3 bases and J 6 bases, leaving 6 bases between the germline ends.

The rearrangement links TRBV20-1 to TRBJ1-1; the D gene is possibly TRBD1 (5 bases). Trimming took off 5 bases at V and 8 bases at J, with 18 bases between the two ends. Germline CDR1 and CDR2: DFQATT and SNEGSKA (reference sequence). This CDR3 contains 13 residues. CDR3 coding DNA: TGCAGTGCTGTGAGCGGGGCGTTAAAAGAAGCTTTCTTT. Translation gives CSAVSGALKEAFF.

This clonotype was seen only a few times. The V call is TRBV9, the J call TRBJ2-1, with D possibly being TRBD1 (5 bases). This CDR3 spans 17 amino acids. The V gene's germline CDR1 is SGDLS and CDR2 YYNGEE. V was pared by 4 bases and J by 5 bases, with 22 bases between. The CDR3 reads CASSPLITFDSNNEQFF. The CDR3 DNA sequence: TGTGCCAGCAGCCCTCTAATCACGTTTGACAGCAACAATGAGCAGTTCTTC. The whole variable domain, filled in from reference TRBV9 and TRBJ2-1, reads DSGVTQTPKHLITATGQRVTLRCSPRSGDLSVYWYQQSLDQGLQFLIQYYNGEERAKGNILERFSAQQFPDLHSELNLSSLELGDSALYFCASSPLITFDSNNEQFFGPGTRLTVL.

The rearrangement joins TRBV6-2 or TRBV6-3 to TRBJ2-1; D remains unclear. Per germline, CDR1 MNHEY and CDR2 SVGEGT. CDR3 length equals 11 residues. V lost 5 bases and J lost 8, with 7 bases in between. The CDR3 loop reads CASSIRDEQFF. The CDR3 DNA follows: TGTGCCAGCAGTATCAGAGATGAGCAGTTCTTC.

The chain carries TRBV12-3 or TRBV12-4 and TRBJ1-1; 10 positions match TRBD1. The trim removed 6 bases at V and 0 bases at J, leaving 7 bases unmatched. The CDR3 is 16 amino acids. DNA of the CDR3: TGTGCCAGCAGAATCCCGGGACAGGGGCTGAACACTGAAGCTTTCTTT. As protein: CASRIPGQGLNTEAFF.

In this sample, this clonotype turned up many times. The CDR3 DNA reads as TGCAGCGTTCCCCGGAGCGCAGGGGAGACCCAGTACTTC. This sequence encodes CSVPRSAGETQYF. The chain has TRBV29-1 and TRBJ2-5; a weak D match, TRBD1 (5 bases). Trimming cost V 5 bases and J 5 bases, with 15 bases left between them. CDR1 and CDR2 from the germline V gene are SQVTM and ANQGSEA. The CDR3 loop spans 13 amino acids. The complete variable domain, with remaining parts taken from reference TRBV29-1 and TRBJ2-5, reads SAVISQKPSRDICQRGTSLTIQCQVDSQVTMMFWYRQQPGQSLTLIATANQGSEATYESGFVIDKFPISRPNLTFSTLTVSNMSPEDSSIYLCSVPRSAGETQYFGPGTRLLVL.

The V gene is TRBV5-5, the J gene TRBJ2-1; TRBD2 agrees at 11 bases. The germline CDR1 and CDR2 sequences are SGHKS and YYEKEE (reference sequence). This CDR3 comprises 13 residues. Germline trimming cut 4 bases from V and 10 bases from J; bases unmatched to any gene: 4. DNA for the CDR3: TGTGCCAGCAGCAAAAGACTAGCGGGAGAGCAGTTCTTC. This gives the protein CASSKRLAGEQFF.

This clonotype was counted between two and nine times. This sequence joins TRBV12-3 or TRBV12-4 and TRBJ2-1; D perhaps matches TRBD1 (5 bases). The CDR3 loop spans 14 amino acids. V shed 6 bases and J shed 6 bases, with 15 bases lying between them. In nucleotides, the CDR3 is TGTGCCAGCAGCTCCGGACACCCGGGCAATGAGCAGTTCTTC. Translating gives CASSSGHPGNEQFF.

This clonotype was seen a few times. V and J are TRBV5-1 and TRBJ2-2; D gene ambiguous. V was pared by 0 bases and J by 4 bases, with 10 bases between. The CDR3 covers 15 residues. Germline V lookup: CDR1 SGHRS, CDR2 YFSETQ. The CDR3 sequence: CASSLDFPGTGELFF. DNA for the CDR3: TGCGCCAGCAGCTTGGATTTTCCCGGCACCGGGGAGCTGTTTTTT.

This clonotype came up a few times. The chain has TRBV7-9 and TRBJ2-5, with 8 bases identical to TRBD1. V was pared by 6 bases and J by 4 bases, with 10 bases of the junction left unmatched. The CDR3 loop spans 15 amino acids. Germline CDR1 is SEHNR and CDR2 is FQNEAQ (reference sequence). CDR3 DNA: TGTGCCAGCAGTTTGGACAGGGCTAGAGGAGAGACCCAGTACTTC. It translates to CASSLDRARGETQYF.

This clonotype has a handful of counts. V gene TRBV5-1 combines with J gene TRBJ1-1; 9 bases fit TRBD1. The germline V gene encodes CDR1 SGHRS and CDR2 YFSETQ. CDR3 size: 13 residues. Unmatched junction bases numbered 1, after V lost 7 bases and J lost 0 bases. DNA of the CDR3: TGCGCCAGCGGACAGGGGCTGAACACTGAAGCTTTCTTT. Translation gives CASGQGLNTEAFF.

V gene TRBV20-1 combines with J gene TRBJ1-1; a weak D match, TRBD1 (6 bases). This CDR3 has 15 residues. CDR1 and CDR2 from the germline V gene are DFQATT and SNEGSKA (reference sequence). Trimming cost V 3 bases and J 0 bases, with 14 bases left between them. The CDR3 loop reads CSASGQRTMNTEAFF. DNA of the CDR3: TGCAGTGCTAGCGGACAGCGTACGATGAACACTGAAGCTTTCTTT.

This clonotype appeared a few times. This chain joins TRBV10-3 and TRBJ2-3, with no clear D. Looked up from germline, CDR1 is ENHRY and CDR2 is SYGVKD. The CDR3 extends over 13 amino acids. The germline V and J ends were trimmed by 6 bases and 4 bases, with 11 bases remaining between them. The CDR3 protein is CAISLRWADTQYF. The CDR3 DNA sequence: TGTGCCATCAGCCTTAGGTGGGCAGATACGCAGTATTTT.

The V and J genes are TRBV6-1 and TRBJ1-2; TRBD1 matches 8 bases. There are 13 residues in the CDR3. The germline CDR1 and CDR2 sequences are MNHNS and SASEGT. Trimming at V came to 3 bases and at J to 8 bases, leaving 5 bases not matched to a gene. CDR3 DNA sequence: TGTGCCAGCAGTGACCAGGGGGCTTACGGCTACACCTTC. Encoded protein: CASSDQGAYGYTF.

Many counts were recorded for this clonotype. V is TRBV7-2 and J is TRBJ2-2; D is ambiguous. In germline, CDR1 is SGHTA, CDR2 FQGNSA. CDR3 length: 14 residues. V was shortened by 2 bases and J by 1 base, with 5 bases between the two germline ends. The CDR3 region is CASSLSRNTGELFF. In DNA, the CDR3 is TGTGCCAGCAGCTTAAGTAGGAACACCGGGGAGCTGTTTTTT.

The sample holds many counts of this clonotype. Compared with germline, one end of the junction differs, possibly owing to a read error. This sequence joins TRBV12-3 or TRBV12-4 and TRBJ2-2; no clear D gene. The CDR3 contains 13 residues. The CDR3 here is CASSLYATGELFF. The CDR3 DNA sequence: TGCGCCAGCAGCTTGTATGCGACCGGGGAGCTGTTTTTT.

This clonotype was detected a few times. The chain uses TRBV5-6 and TRBJ1-1; tentatively, D is TRBD1 (6 bases). This CDR3 has 16 amino acids. Germline V lookup: CDR1 SGHDT, CDR2 YYEEEE. The ends were cut back, 0 bases at V and 3 bases at J, with 15 bases in the middle. The CDR3 DNA is TGTGCCAGCAGCTTGGATCTCTGGGGGCAGGACACTGAAGCTTTCTTT. Amino acid sequence: CASSLDLWGQDTEAFF.

This clonotype was seen a single time. The chain is built from TRBV6-1 and TRBJ2-1; 8 bases line up with TRBD1. V dropped 3 bases and J dropped 8; count of bases not matched to a gene: 6. CDR1 and CDR2 from the germline V gene are MNHNS and SASEGT. The CDR3 spans 14 residues. CDR3 DNA: TGTGCCAGCAGTGACGGACAGGGTTGGTATGAGCAGTTCTTC. Encoded protein: CASSDGQGWYEQFF.

V is TRBV6-5 and J is TRBJ2-5; unclear D gene. Trimming took 7 bases from V and 4 from J, leaving 10 bases between them. The CDR3 sequence is 12 residues long. In germline, CDR1 is MNHEY, CDR2 SVGAGI. In DNA, the CDR3 is TGTGCCAGCACCCCCGGCGGAGAGACCCAGTACTTC. This gives the protein CASTPGGETQYF.

The rearrangement joins TRBV24-1 to TRBJ2-3; perhaps TRBD1 as D (6 bases). The CDR3 runs 13 residues. Germline CDR1 reads KGHDR; CDR2 reads SFDVKD. V lost 4 bases, J lost 3 bases, and 7 bases lay in between. The CDR3 reads CATSDQGTDTQYF. For the CDR3, the DNA is TGTGCCACCAGTGACCAGGGGACAGATACGCAGTATTTT.